The sequence of this T cell receptor beta chain was determined in a study of CD8 T cells in Susac syndrome. This clonotype has a handful of counts. CDR1 and CDR2 from the germline V gene are SGHNT and YYREEE (reference sequence). J lost 2 bases, V lost 3 bases, and 2 bases had no gene match. CDR3 length: 14 amino acids. It was with random hexamers that 0.5 to 1 ug RNA was reverse transcribed. Amplification of TCR beta CDR3 spanned 54 Vbeta and 13 Jbeta via immunoSEQ multiplex PCR. TCRdb analysed the immunoSEQ multiplex PCR reads with MiXCR anew, one entry per CDR3 protein. This sample yields 100,000 or so distinct CDR3 sequences, of which approximately 90% are seen a single time; 0.12% belongs to the top ten. CD8+ and CD4+ T cells from blood underwent TCR beta sequencing. Controls matched for age and sex were healthy donors. Negative isolation yielded CD8+ and CD4+ T cells; FACS enriched TEMRA cells.

The genes are TRBV5-4 and TRBJ2-7, with 10 positions matching TRBD1. The origin of this receptor is a human donor in good health. The sample consisted of CD8+ T cells from PBMCs. The CDR3 coding sequence is TGTGCCAGCAGCTCCGGACAGGGGGCCTACGAGCAGTACTTC. Its protein is CASSSGQGAYEQYF.